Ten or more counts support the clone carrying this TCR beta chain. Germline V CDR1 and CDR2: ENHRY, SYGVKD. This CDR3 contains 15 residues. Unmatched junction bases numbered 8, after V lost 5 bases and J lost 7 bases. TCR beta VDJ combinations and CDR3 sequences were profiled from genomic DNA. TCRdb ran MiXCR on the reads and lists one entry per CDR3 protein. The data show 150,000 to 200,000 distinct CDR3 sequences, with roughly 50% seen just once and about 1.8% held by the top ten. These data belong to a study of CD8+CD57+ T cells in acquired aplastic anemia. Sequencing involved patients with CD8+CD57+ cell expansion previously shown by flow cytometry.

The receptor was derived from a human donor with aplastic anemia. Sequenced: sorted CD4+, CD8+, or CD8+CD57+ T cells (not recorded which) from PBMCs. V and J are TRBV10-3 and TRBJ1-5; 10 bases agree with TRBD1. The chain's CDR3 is CAISSDDRGRQPQHF. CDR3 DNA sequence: TGTGCCATCAGTTCAGACGACAGGGGGCGACAGCCCCAGCATTTT.